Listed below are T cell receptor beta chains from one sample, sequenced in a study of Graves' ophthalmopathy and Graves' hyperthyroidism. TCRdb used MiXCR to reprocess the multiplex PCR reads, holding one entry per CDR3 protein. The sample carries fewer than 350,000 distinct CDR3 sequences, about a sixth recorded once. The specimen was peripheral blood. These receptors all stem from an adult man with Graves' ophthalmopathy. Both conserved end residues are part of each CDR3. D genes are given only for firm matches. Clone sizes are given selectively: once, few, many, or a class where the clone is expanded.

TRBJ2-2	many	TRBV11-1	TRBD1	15	CASSRDRLNTGELFF	TGTGCCAGCAGCAGGGACAGACTGAACACCGGGGAGCTGTTTTTT
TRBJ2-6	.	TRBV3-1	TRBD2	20	CASSQFGLAGSYSGANVLTF	TGTGCCAGCAGCCAATTCGGTCTAGCGGGGTCGTACTCTGGGGCCAACGTCCTGACTTTC
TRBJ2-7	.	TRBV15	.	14	CATSSSAGHYEQYF	TGTGCCACCAGCAGCTCGGCAGGGCACTACGAGCAGTACTTC
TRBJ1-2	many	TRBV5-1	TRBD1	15	CASSSSGTGTYGYTF	TGCGCCAGCAGCTCCTCCGGGACAGGCACTTATGGCTACACCTTC
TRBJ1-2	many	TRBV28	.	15	CASSLSLGTNYGYTF	TGTGCCAGCAGTTTATCCCTCGGGACAAACTATGGCTACACCTTC
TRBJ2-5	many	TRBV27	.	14	CASSPRLAWETQYF	TGTGCCAGCAGCCCCCGTCTGGCTTGGGAGACCCAGTACTTC
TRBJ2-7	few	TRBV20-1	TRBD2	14	CSAQRSGRAYEQYF	TGCAGTGCCCAGAGATCCGGGAGGGCCTACGAGCAGTACTTC
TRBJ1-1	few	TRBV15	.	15	CATSRDRGGGTEAFF	TGTGCCACCAGCAGAGATCGGGGAGGAGGCACTGAAGCTTTCTTT
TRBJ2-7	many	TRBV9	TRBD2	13	CASASGSSYEQYF	TGTGCCAGCGCTAGCGGGAGCTCCTACGAGCAGTACTTC
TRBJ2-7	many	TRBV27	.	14	CASSLMYTSYEQYF	TGTGCCAGCAGTTTAATGTATACCTCCTACGAGCAGTACTTC
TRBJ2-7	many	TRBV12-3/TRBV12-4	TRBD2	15	CASSPGTSGGNEQYF	TGTGCCAGCAGTCCCGGGACTAGCGGGGGGAACGAGCAGTACTTC
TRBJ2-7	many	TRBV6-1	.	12	CASSEPGYEQYF	TGTGCCAGCAGTGAACCGGGCTACGAGCAGTACTTC
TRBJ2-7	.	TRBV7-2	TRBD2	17	CASSLALVAGAAYEQYF	TGTGCCAGCAGCTTAGCGCTGGTAGCGGGAGCCGCCTACGAGCAGTACTTC
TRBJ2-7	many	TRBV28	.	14	CASSSPGTTYEQYF	TGTGCCAGCAGTTCTCCCGGGACAACTTACGAGCAGTACTTC
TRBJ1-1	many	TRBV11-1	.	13	CASSLSATAEAFF	TGTGCCAGCAGCCTGTCGGCGACAGCTGAAGCTTTCTTT
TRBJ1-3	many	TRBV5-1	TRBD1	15	CASSSGTGNGNTIYF	TGCGCCAGCAGCAGCGGGACAGGGAATGGAAACACCATATATTTT
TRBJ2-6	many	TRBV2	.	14	CASSHLSGANVLTF	TGTGCCAGCAGCCATCTTTCTGGGGCCAACGTCCTGACTTTC
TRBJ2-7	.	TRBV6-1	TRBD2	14	CASRIAGGPYEQYF	TGTGCCAGCAGGATAGCGGGAGGGCCGTACGAGCAGTACTTC
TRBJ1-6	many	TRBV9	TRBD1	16	CASSPSTGGYNSPLHF	TGTGCCAGCAGCCCGTCGACAGGGGGCTATAATTCACCCCTCCACTTT
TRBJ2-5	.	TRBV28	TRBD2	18	CASSPGPRASGRGETQYF	TGTGCCAGCAGTCCGGGCCCCCGGGCTAGCGGGAGAGGGGAGACCCAGTACTTC
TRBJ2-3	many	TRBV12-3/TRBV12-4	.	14	CASSLGPESDTQYF	TGTGCCAGCAGTTTAGGTCCTGAATCAGATACGCAGTATTTT
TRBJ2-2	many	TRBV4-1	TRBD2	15	CASSQGTSGTGELFF	TGCGCCAGCAGCCAAGGGACTAGTGGGACCGGGGAGCTGTTTTTT
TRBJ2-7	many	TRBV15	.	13	CATSGRGSYEQYF	TGTGCCACCAGCGGCAGGGGCTCCTACGAGCAGTACTTC
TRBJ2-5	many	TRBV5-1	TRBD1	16	CASSFIPGQTTETQYF	TGCGCCAGCAGCTTTATCCCGGGACAGACGACAGAGACCCAGTACTTC
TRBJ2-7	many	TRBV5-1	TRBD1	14	CASSLGQGPDEQYF	TGCGCCAGCAGCTTGGGACAGGGGCCGGACGAGCAGTACTTC
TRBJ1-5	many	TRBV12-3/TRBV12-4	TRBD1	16	CASSPRNRGVEQPQHF	TGTGCCAGCAGTCCCCGGAACAGGGGAGTAGAGCAGCCCCAGCATTTT
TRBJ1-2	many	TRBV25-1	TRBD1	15	CASSSRDRVANGYTF	TGTGCCAGCAGTTCCCGGGACAGGGTAGCAAATGGCTACACCTTC
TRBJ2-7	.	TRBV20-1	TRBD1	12	CSAREGQVEQYF	TGCAGTGCTAGAGAGGGACAGGTAGAGCAGTACTTC
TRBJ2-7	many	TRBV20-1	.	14	CSARDVREHDEQYF	TGCAGTGCTAGAGATGTCCGGGAGCACGATGAGCAGTACTTC
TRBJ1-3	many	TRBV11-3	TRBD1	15	CASSFQGARGNTIYF	TGTGCCAGCAGCTTCCAGGGGGCGCGGGGAAACACCATATATTTT
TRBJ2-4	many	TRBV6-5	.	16	CASSISPGQAKNIQYF	TGTGCCAGCAGTATTTCTCCGGGGCAAGCCAAAAACATTCAGTACTTC
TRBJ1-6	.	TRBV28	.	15	CASSAGTSNNSPLHF	TGTGCCAGCAGTGCAGGGACAAGTAATAATTCACCCCTCCACTTT
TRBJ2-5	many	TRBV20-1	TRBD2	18	CSARETGGADLHIETQYF	TGCAGTGCTAGAGAAACCGGGGGGGCAGACCTTCACATCGAGACCCAGTACTTC
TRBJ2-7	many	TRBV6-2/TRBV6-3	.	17	CASSTTMGGEILREQYF	TGTGCCAGCAGTACCACCATGGGGGGCGAGATACTACGCGAGCAGTACTTC
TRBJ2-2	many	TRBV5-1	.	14	CASSGRVGGGELFF	TGCGCCAGCAGCGGCCGGGTCGGCGGGGGGGAGCTGTTTTTT
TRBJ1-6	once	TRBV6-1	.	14	CASSEWADNSPLHF	TGTGCCAGCAGTGAATGGGCGGATAATTCACCCCTCCACTTT
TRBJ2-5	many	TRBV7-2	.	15	CASRYAAGGGETQYF	TGTGCCAGCAGATACGCAGCCGGGGGCGGGGAAACCCAGTACTTC
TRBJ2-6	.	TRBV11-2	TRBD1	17	CASKDRGAPSGANVLTF	TGTGCCAGCAAGGACAGGGGCGCGCCCTCTGGGGCCAACGTCCTGACTTTC
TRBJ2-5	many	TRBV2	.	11	CASIRQETQYF	TGTGCCAGCATACGACAGGAGACCCAGTACTTC
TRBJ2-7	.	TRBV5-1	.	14	CASSQQEAPYEQYF	TGCGCCAGCAGTCAACAGGAAGCCCCCTACGAGCAGTACTTC
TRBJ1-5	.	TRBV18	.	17	CASSPTPGSGRNQPQHF	TGTGCCAGCTCACCCACACCGGGGAGTGGACGGAATCAGCCCCAGCATTTT
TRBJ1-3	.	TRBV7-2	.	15	CASSPRDVTRYTIYF	TGTGCCAGCAGCCCCCGGGACGTTACCCGTTACACCATATATTTT
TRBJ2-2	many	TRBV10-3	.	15	CATLRGGDQAGELFF	TGTGCCACCCTCCGGGGCGGGGACCAGGCCGGGGAGCTGTTTTTT
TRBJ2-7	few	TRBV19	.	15	CASSPLEGGRLEQYF	TGTGCCAGTAGTCCTCTCGAGGGGGGCCGCCTCGAGCAGTACTTC
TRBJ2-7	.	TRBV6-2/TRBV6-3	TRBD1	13	CASSYLQGHEQYF	TGTGCCAGCAGTTATCTACAGGGGCACGAGCAGTACTTC
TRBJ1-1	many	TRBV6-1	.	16	CASSEKIGRSDTEAFF	TGTGCCAGCAGTGAAAAGATCGGCAGAAGTGACACTGAAGCTTTCTTT
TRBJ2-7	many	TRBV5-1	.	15	CASSYNTGSSYEQYF	TGCGCCAGCAGCTACAATACAGGGAGCTCCTACGAGCAGTACTTC
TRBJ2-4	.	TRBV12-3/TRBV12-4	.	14	CASSLAGLEHIQYF	TGTGCCAGCAGTTTAGCGGGATTAGAGCACATTCAGTACTTC
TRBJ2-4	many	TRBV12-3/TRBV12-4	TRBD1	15	CASSRTGGGQNIQYF	TGTGCCAGCAGTAGGACAGGGGGCGGCCAAAACATTCAGTACTTC
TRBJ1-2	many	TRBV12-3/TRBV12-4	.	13	CASTQGRQRSYTF	TGTGCCAGCACCCAAGGGAGACAGCGCTCCTACACCTTC
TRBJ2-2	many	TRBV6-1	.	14	CASSEGGYTGELFF	TGTGCCAGCAGTGAGGGCGGGTACACCGGGGAGCTGTTTTTT
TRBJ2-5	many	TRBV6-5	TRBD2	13	CASRPRGREDQYF	TGTGCCAGCAGGCCCCGGGGTCGGGAGGACCAGTACTTC
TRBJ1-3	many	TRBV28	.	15	CASSLYGTGPNTIYF	TGTGCCAGCAGTTTATACGGGACGGGGCCAAACACCATATATTTT
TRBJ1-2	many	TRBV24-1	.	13	CATSVGQAGLYTF	TGTGCCACCAGTGTGGGACAAGCCGGACTCTACACCTTC